This TCR beta chain came from a study of cytomegalovirus exposure and HLA in healthy donors. To note about this clone: Its antigen remains unknown.

Whole-study findings and limits: The Asian-associated ancestry cluster reportedly had fewer N-insertions than the approximately 700-donor mean in a later analysis. The study recorded fewer than 200 TCR beta chains that were cytomegalovirus-associated. A later analysis showed HLA-associated TCR beta chains outstripping equally common others in clonal expansion. DRB1 showed the most TCR associations and HLA-C the fewest in a later analysis, as rates varied by HLA locus.

PCR involved 60 Vbeta and 13 Jbeta primers. Method: immunoSEQ multiplex PCR; TCRdb's copy keeps in-frame clones and lacks some. The sample lists 45,000 to 65,000 clones, 60% to 85% occurring once. The V end was cut by 0 bases, the J end by 4 bases, with 10 bases between. This CDR3 comprises 15 residues. Germline assignment: CDR1 MNHNS and CDR2 SASEGT. This rearrangement joins TRBV6-1 to TRBJ1-5, with D uncertain. This TCR came from a woman between 35 and 50 years old in good health and CMV-seropositive. The sequencing input was PBMCs. CDR3 residues: CASSEARWSNQPQHF. The CDR3 coding sequence is TGTGCCAGCAGTGAAGCGCGGTGGTCAAATCAGCCCCAGCATTTT.